This TCR beta chain was obtained from a study of cytomegalovirus exposure and HLA in healthy donors. Trimming took 1 base from V and 6 from J; bases not matched to a gene: 6. CDR1 is LNHDA, CDR2 SQIVND, per germline (reference sequence). The CDR3 extends over 16 amino acids. The study ran its PCR with 60 Vbeta and 13 Jbeta primers. Here immunoSEQ multiplex PCR was the method, and the copy in TCRdb shows in-frame clones only, minus some. The table records tens of thousands of clones, around 70% of them present only once. Sequenced input: PBMCs. J is TRBJ1-2 and V is TRBV19; 12 bases are shared with TRBD1. The receptor comes from a woman aged 45 to 65 in good health and CMV-seropositive. CDR3 residues: CASSIAGTGGSNGYTF. For the CDR3, the DNA is TGTGCCAGTAGTATAGCAGGGACAGGGGGCTCGAATGGCTACACCTTC.